Listed here are 15 T cell receptor beta chains from one sample, sequenced in a study of Tregs in tolerant kidney transplant recipients. Clones were read by immunoSEQ multiplex PCR, and TCRdb kept only the in-frame ones, dropping some. This table has about 64,000 clones, around 87% appearing once. Recipients received nonmyeloablative bone marrow transplants from related graft donors, with transient mixed chimerism. Material: CD4+ T cells from blood (PBMCs), obtained 6 months after the transplant. These receptors were collected from a human patient who received a combined kidney and bone marrow transplant. Some of the T cells may derive from the graft donor.

This chain joins TRBV6-1 and TRBJ2-7, with TRBD2 as a possible D gene (5 bases). The CDR3 runs 14 residues. Germline-derived CDR1 and CDR2 are MNHNS and SASEGT. The germline V and J ends were trimmed by 6 bases and 6 bases, with 18 bases remaining between them. The CDR3 here is CASRSRESTGEQYF. The DNA for the CDR3 is TGTGCCAGCAGGAGTCGGGAATCGACGGGCGAGCAGTACTTC.

The gene calls are TRBV19 and TRBJ2-1; 9 positions match TRBD2. The CDR3 consists of 15 residues. CDR1 and CDR2 from the germline V gene are LNHDA and SQIVND (reference sequence). The V and J ends lost 10 bases and 12 bases, in that order; junction bases with no gene match: 19. The CDR3 sequence is CATQALLAGPFRQFF. CDR3 in DNA: TGTGCCACCCAGGCGCTCCTAGCGGGGCCCTTCAGGCAGTTCTTC.

The chain employs TRBV11-2 and TRBJ1-1; D perhaps matches TRBD1 (6 bases). The CDR3 runs to 14 residues. Per the germline V gene, CDR1 is SGHAT and CDR2 is FQNNGV. Trimming shortened V by 1 base and J by 3 bases, and 9 bases separated the two germline ends. CDR3 protein: CASSLAAGDTEAFF. For the CDR3, the DNA is TGTGCCAGCAGCTTAGCGGCAGGGGACACTGAAGCTTTCTTT.

The genes are TRBV15 and TRBJ1-2, with no clear D. The germline V gene encodes CDR1 LNHNV and CDR2 YYDKDF (reference sequence). Trimming took off 0 bases at V and 4 bases at J, with 3 bases between the two ends. This CDR3 region has 12 residues. CDR3 residues: CATSRERYGYTF. The CDR3 DNA follows: TGTGCCACCAGCAGAGAGCGCTATGGCTACACCTTC.

The chain joins TRBV5-1 to TRBJ2-5; 8 positions match TRBD2. CDR3 length equals 15 residues. Germline-derived CDR1 and CDR2 are SGHRS and YFSETQ. V gave up 1 base and J gave up 4 bases; unmatched junction bases: 6. CDR3 DNA: TGCGCCAGCAGCTTGCCCCAAGGACTAGCAGAGACCCAGTACTTC. It yields the protein CASSLPQGLAETQYF.

The chain has TRBV28 and TRBJ1-1; 8 positions agree with TRBD1. V shed 2 bases and J 1 base; nucleotides not matched to a gene: 9. The germline V gene has CDR1 MDHEN and CDR2 SYDVKM. The CDR3 consists of 17 residues. The CDR3 bases are TGTGCCAGCAGTTTAGCCAGGGGGCAAGTTTGGAACACTGAAGCTTTCTTT. This codes for CASSLARGQVWNTEAFF. The full variable domain, completed using reference TRBV28 and TRBJ1-1, is DVKVTQSSRYLVKRTGEKVFLECVQDMDHENMFWYRQDPGLGLRLIYFSYDVKMKEKGDIPEGYSVSREKKERFSLILESASTNQTSMYLCASSLARGQVWNTEAFFGQGTRLTVV.

This chain uses TRBV28 with TRBJ2-7, with TRBD2 matching over 8 bases. CDR3 size: 16 residues. Germline V gives CDR1 MDHEN, CDR2 SYDVKM. The trim removed 1 base at V and 5 bases at J, leaving 10 bases unmatched. CDR3 DNA: TGTGCCAGCAGTTTATTAAGACCGGGGGGGCTCCACGAGCAGTACTTC. Protein sequence: CASSLLRPGGLHEQYF.

J is TRBJ2-3 and V is TRBV11-3, with 10 nucleotides matching TRBD2. CDR1 is SGHNT and CDR2 is YENEEA in the germline V gene. The V segment lost 2 bases and the J segment 4 bases; nucleotides outside the gene matches: 9. The CDR3 consists of 17 residues. CDR3 sequence: CASSLPAGGPKADTQYF. Written as DNA, the CDR3 is TGTGCCAGCAGCTTACCAGCGGGAGGGCCGAAGGCAGATACGCAGTATTTT.

The CDR3: CASRLAGVTGELFF. CDR3 coding DNA: TGTGCCAGCAGATTAGCGGGGGTCACCGGGGAGCTGTTTTTT. The chain couples TRBV27 to TRBJ2-2, with 9 positions matching TRBD2. The CDR3 length is 14 residues. The germline gives CDR1 MNHEY, CDR2 SMNVEV (reference sequence). V shed 6 bases, J shed 4 bases, and the junction held 3 bases outside the gene matches.

V usage is TRBV4-2 and J usage is TRBJ2-5; 10 bases are a match to TRBD2. Germline CDR1 and CDR2: LGHNA and YNFKEQ. This CDR3 has 21 residues. Trimming took 0 bases from V and 2 from J; bases not matched to a gene: 18. The CDR3 protein is CASSQDSARLAGDHRQETQYF. The CDR3 nucleotides read TGTGCCAGCAGCCAAGATTCCGCCCGTCTAGCGGGGGACCACCGACAAGAGACCCAGTACTTC.

This clone was observed once. The J gene is TRBJ2-1, the V gene TRBV15; 8 bases match TRBD1. CDR1 is LNHNV, CDR2 YYDKDF, per germline (reference sequence). V shed 5 bases and J 0 bases; nucleotides not matched to a gene: 6. The CDR3 contains 16 residues. CDR3 sequence (DNA): TGTGCCACCAGCGGGAGACAGGGGCACTCCTACAATGAGCAGTTCTTC. This translates into CATSGRQGHSYNEQFF. Filled out from reference TRBV15 and TRBJ2-1, the complete variable domain reads DAMVIQNPRYQVTQFGKPVTLSCSQTLNHNVMYWYQQKSSQAPKLLFHYYDKDFNNEADTPDNFQSRRPNTSFCFLDIRSPGLGDTAMYLCATSGRQGHSYNEQFFGPGTRLTVL.

The rearrangement uses TRBV30 and TRBJ1-4; D possibly corresponds to TRBD1 (6 bases). The CDR3 is 13 residues long. Trimming stripped 1 base from V and 7 bases from J, with 10 bases between. Germline V gene lookup returns CDR1 GTSNPN and CDR2 SVGIG (reference sequence). This CDR3 reads CAWSDRVREKLFF. Here the CDR3 DNA reads TGTGCCTGGAGTGACAGGGTTCGTGAAAAACTGTTTTTT.

This clone turned up a few times. The chain uses TRBV6-1 and TRBJ2-2; D unresolved. The germline V gene encodes CDR1 MNHNS and CDR2 SASEGT. V was clipped by 0 bases and J by 6 bases, with 11 bases between them. The CDR3 has 15 amino acids. The CDR3 loop reads CASSEAIGWAGELFF. The CDR3 coding sequence is TGTGCCAGCAGTGAAGCGATCGGGTGGGCCGGGGAGCTGTTTTTT.

The V call is TRBV7-2, the J call TRBJ2-7, with D perhaps matching TRBD2 (6 bases). V dropped 0 bases and J dropped 4 bases, with 13 bases sitting between them. Germline values: CDR1 SGHTA, CDR2 FQGNSA. The CDR3 has 15 amino acids. The CDR3 loop reads CASSLAGGASYEQYF. CDR3 nucleotides: TGTGCCAGCAGCTTAGCCGGAGGGGCGAGTTACGAGCAGTACTTC.

V gene TRBV7-3 combines with J gene TRBJ2-5; 11 bases are shared with TRBD1. J lost 4 bases, V lost 4 bases, and 5 bases had no gene match. Germline V CDR1 and CDR2: SGHTA, FQGTGA. This CDR3 is built from 15 residues. The CDR3, as DNA: TGTGCCAGCAGCTGGACAGGGGGCAACGGAGAGACCCAGTACTTC. It translates to CASSWTGGNGETQYF.